This TCR beta chain came from a study of shared clonotypes between healthy human individuals. General study findings and limits: The four-donor shared clonotypes exceeded non-shared clonotypes in generation probability, with non-shared ones scoring lower. An effect of sequencing depth on clonotype sharing among donors was expected. Sorted-subset samples were not fully sequenced, rarefaction indicated.

Both subsets, CD45RA+ naive and CD45RA-negative memory, were split from the CD4+ cells. Comment on this clone: The antigen is undetermined.

The CDR3 totals 12 residues. Per the germline V gene, CDR1 is SQVTM and CDR2 is ANQGSEA. V lost 6 bases and J lost 3, with 9 bases in between. Some clones are missing from TCRdb's copy, which holds only in-frame ones; the method was immunoSEQ multiplex PCR. The sample holds roughly 2.2 million clones, just over 90% seen once. The V call is TRBV29-1, the J call TRBJ1-5, with D possibly being TRBD1 (5 bases). The sequence derives from a man between 18 and 29 years old in good health. Some clones in this sample may be carry-over from other donors' samples. The sequenced sample consisted of naive CD4+ T cells from PBMCs. The subset here: CD45RA+ positively selected. The CDR3 DNA follows: TGCAGCGTGGTGACAGCCAATCAGCCCCAGCATTTT. It is translated as CSVVTANQPQHF.